The 2 T cell receptor beta chains reported below all come from one sample, sequenced in a study of shared clonotypes between healthy human individuals. Here immunoSEQ multiplex PCR was the method, and the copy in TCRdb shows in-frame clones only, minus some. The sample includes about 680,000 clones, 60% to 80% of them seen just once. Sample: memory CD4+ T cells sorted from blood. Documented subset: CD45RA-negative fraction. These receptors came from a woman aged 25 to 45 in good health.

A word on this clone: Mismatch with germline at one junction end may stem from a read error. This chain joins TRBV6-1 and TRBJ2-1; D is uncertain. The germline gives CDR1 MNHNS, CDR2 SASEGT. The CDR3 covers 15 residues. The CDR3 here is CVSTSSLFGINEQFF. CDR3 nucleotides: TGTGTCAGCACAAGTAGTCTTTTCGGTATCAATGAGCAGTTCTTC.

The J gene is TRBJ2-3, the V gene TRBV7-2; 7 nucleotides match TRBD2. Trimming cost V 5 bases and J 3 bases; bases outside gene matches: 20. Per germline, CDR1 SGHTA and CDR2 FQGNSA. The CDR3 runs 19 residues. The DNA of the CDR3 is TGTGCCAGCAGCCACGTTACTTGGCGGGGGAGGAGGAGAACAGATACGCAGTATTTT. It codes for CASSHVTWRGRRRTDTQYF.